This T cell receptor (beta chain) was documented in a study of a mutant IDH1 vaccine in newly diagnosed glioma. Study in general: The study started vaccination 4-6 weeks after radiotherapy alone, or with temozolomide cycles. Those enrolled had earlier been treated with radiotherapy, temozolomide, or both, mostly both. Patients under treatment included about 60% males and 37.5% females and had a mean age of approximately 44 years.

As concerns this clone: Its target is not known.

Study conclusions and caveats: Alterations occurring in top peripheral T cell clonotypes seemed unrelated to pseudoprogression.

Repertoires were generated with immunoSEQ multiplex PCR, while TCRdb's copy carries only in-frame clones and drops some. This table holds some 23,000 clones, over 75% found once. The time point was: week 11, during vaccination. In the vaccine, a single dose held 300 ug of the mutant IDH1 20-mer peptide, along with topical imiquimod. Trimming took 3 bases from V and 4 from J, leaving 16 bases between them. The germline V gene has CDR1 SGHDN and CDR2 FVKESK. CDR3 length: 16 residues. The sample consisted of PBMCs, taken from a glioma patient whose treatment included an IDH1 peptide vaccine. J is TRBJ2-1 and V is TRBV14, with D perhaps TRBD1 (6 bases). The clonotype originates from a woman under 30 with glioma. As DNA, the CDR3 is TGTGCCAGCAGCCACCTACATGAGGACAGATACAATGAGCAGTTCTTC. Its translation is CASSHLHEDRYNEQFF.